This TCR beta chain was profiled in a study of CD8 T cells in Susac syndrome. Sequencing targeted TCR beta in T cells from blood (CD8+ and CD4+). Negative isolation was applied to CD8+ and CD4+ T cells, and FACS enrichment was applied to TEMRA cells. With random hexamers, roughly 0.45 to 1 ug RNA was reverse transcribed. TCR beta CDR3 was amplified by immunoSEQ covering 54 Vbeta and 13 Jbeta. TCRdb reprocessed the immunoSEQ multiplex PCR reads with MiXCR, giving one entry per CDR3 protein. The data show under 200,000 distinct CDR3 sequences, over 85% seen once. Trimming cost V 7 bases and J 3 bases; bases outside gene matches: 9. CDR1 and CDR2 (germline): MDHEN, SYDVKM. The CDR3 runs 14 residues.

V usage is TRBV28 and J usage is TRBJ2-7; the match to TRBD2 covers 7 bases. The clonotype comes from a human donor in good health. The sample comprised CD4+ T cells from PBMCs. CDR3 amino acids: CASTATSGGYEQYF. The CDR3 region has the DNA TGTGCCAGCACCGCTACCTCGGGGGGCTACGAGCAGTACTTC.